The 20 T cell receptor beta chains presented below share a single source sample, sequenced in a study of glioma-infiltrating T cells. Amplification of TCR alpha and beta CDR3 regions from RNA used iRepertoire nested multiplex PCR. TCRdb reprocessed the multiplex PCR reads with MiXCR, giving one entry per CDR3 protein. The data contain fewer than 200,000 distinct CDR3 sequences, about 32% of them singletons. The sequencing sample was made of glioma tissue, nonneoplastic brain tissue, or PBMCs (not recorded which). The receptors were gathered from a human donor with low-grade glioma or glioblastoma, undergoing nonglioma brain surgery, or in good health (not recorded which).

Ten or more counts support this clonotype. The chain carries TRBV27 and TRBJ2-2, with D perhaps matching TRBD1 (6 bases). V lost 6 bases and J 1 base, leaving 12 bases between the germline ends. Germline CDR1 reads MNHEY; CDR2 reads SMNVEV (reference sequence). This CDR3 is 15 amino acids long. For the CDR3, the DNA is TGTGCCAGCAGAACCCAACAGGGGAACACCGGGGAGCTGTTTTTT. This gives the protein CASRTQQGNTGELFF.

This clonotype was found many times. The J gene is TRBJ2-7, the V gene TRBV18; 7 nucleotides align to TRBD1. V lost 1 base and J lost 2; bases outside the gene matches: 5. This CDR3 contains 15 residues. Germline assignment: CDR1 KGHSH and CDR2 LQKENI. The DNA of the CDR3 is TGTGCCAGCTCACCACGGGTCGGACAGGCCTACGAGCAGTACTTC. It yields the protein CASSPRVGQAYEQYF.

Note on this clonotype: A much larger clone sits a single nucleotide away, making a read error possible. It is unclear where the CDR3 begins or ends on the DNA, so no DNA is shown, and the CDR3 is as TCRdb lists it. The gene calls are TRBV20-1 and TRBJ2-7; TRBD1, the table's D call, lacks a check against the DNA. Germline CDR1 DFQATT, CDR2 SNEGSKA (reference sequence). The CDR3 spans 15 residues, counting both ends. CDR3 loop: CSARVGWGAGHERYF.

This clonotype has ten or more counts. This sequence may be a read error, since a much larger clone differs from it by one base. The CDR3 sequence is CASSRQVAQETQYF. The CDR3 DNA sequence: TGTGCCAGCAGTCGACAGGTCGCCCAAGAGACCCAGTACTTC. The chain joins TRBV3-1 to TRBJ2-5, with a possible D match to TRBD1 (6 bases). CDR1 LGHDT and CDR2 YNNKEL come from the germline V gene (reference sequence). The CDR3 is made up of 14 amino acids. V was shortened by 6 bases and J by 1 base, with 12 bases between the two germline ends.

This chain joins TRBV19 and TRBJ2-7, with D perhaps matching TRBD1 (5 bases). Per germline, CDR1 LNHDA and CDR2 SQIVND (reference sequence). This CDR3 spans 11 amino acids. CDR3 nucleotide sequence: TGTGACACCCAGAAGGGGTACGAGCAGTACTTC. It yields the protein CDTQKGYEQYF.

This clonotype was counted a few times. The chain employs TRBV4-2 and TRBJ1-3; tentative D call: TRBD1 (5 bases). The CDR3 is 16 amino acids. CDR1 and CDR2 from the germline V gene are LGHNA and YNFKEQ. V was cut by 1 base and J by 4 bases, with 14 bases left in between. Here the CDR3 DNA reads TGTGCCAGCAGCCAAGGATTGGGAGGGGAGGGAAACACCATATATTTT. It codes for CASSQGLGGEGNTIYF.

This clonotype was picked up many times. The V and J genes are TRBV20-1 and TRBJ1-1, with D unclear. CDR1 and CDR2 from the germline V gene are DFQATT and SNEGSKA (reference sequence). This CDR3 is built from 12 residues. Trimming took off 1 base at V and 12 bases at J, with 15 bases between the two ends. CDR3 sequence reads: CSARGPREGTFF. CDR3 bases: TGCAGTGCTAGAGGGCCCCGGGAAGGAACTTTCTTT.

This clonotype occurred many times. The chain carries TRBV6-1 and TRBJ2-5; 8 nucleotides line up with TRBD2. Germline-derived CDR1 and CDR2 are MNHNS and SASEGT. The ends lost 6 bases at V and 5 bases at J; junction bases unmatched: 14. The length of the CDR3 is 16 residues. CDR3 protein: CASSTGGRGGHETQYF. In nucleotides, the CDR3 is TGTGCCAGCAGCACCGGGGGACGGGGGGGGCACGAGACCCAGTACTTC.

This clonotype was detected ten times or more. The chain's CDR3 is CASSQDGSVSTDTQYF. CDR3 DNA sequence: TGTGCCAGCAGCCAAGATGGCAGCGTAAGCACAGATACGCAGTATTTT. This chain joins TRBV4-2 and TRBJ2-3; D uncertain. The CDR3 runs 16 residues. Germline CDR1 and CDR2: LGHNA and YNFKEQ. V was cut by 0 bases and J by 0 bases, with 10 bases left in between.

Regarding this clonotype: At one boundary the junction diverges from the germline segment, which might be a read error. The rearrangement uses TRBV7-2 and TRBJ2-7, with 10 positions matching TRBD2. Germline V lookup: CDR1 SGHTA, CDR2 FQGNSA. The CDR3 sequence is 14 residues long. The CDR3 DNA follows: TGTGCCGGCAGTTTACTAGCGGGGCCACACGAGCAGTACTTC. It encodes CAGSLLAGPHEQYF.

On this clonotype itself: At one end, the junction sequence differs from germline, possibly due to a read error. The chain recombines TRBV27 with TRBJ2-1; D is undetermined. The germline V gene encodes CDR1 MNHEY and CDR2 SMNVEV (reference sequence). CDR3 size: 16 residues. The CDR3 loop is CATSDLDGQDHNEQFF. The CDR3, as DNA: TGTGCCACCAGTGATTTGGACGGGCAGGACCACAATGAGCAGTTCTTT.

Remarks on this clonotype: It may be a read error: a sequence one base away is much more abundant. The chain links TRBV7-9 to TRBJ1-4; TRBD1 might be the D (6 bases). The CDR3 is 14 amino acids. Trimming left V 6 bases short and J 5 bases short, with 13 bases between. The germline gives CDR1 SEHNR, CDR2 FQNEAQ (reference sequence). CDR3 sequence: CASRLGGRNEKLFF. CDR3 DNA: TGTGCCAGCAGGTTGGGGGGCAGAAATGAAAAACTGTTTTTT.

This clonotype was seen a handful of times. This chain uses TRBV12-3 or TRBV12-4 with TRBJ1-5; TRBD1 is a possible D gene (6 bases). This CDR3 spans 14 amino acids. Trimming pared 5 bases from V and 3 bases from J, leaving 11 bases between. The CDR3 loop is CASSLGTTNQPQHF. Written as DNA, the CDR3 is TGTGCCAGCAGTCTCGGGACAACCAATCAGCCCCAGCATTTT.

The chain links TRBV19 to TRBJ1-5, with D tentatively TRBD1 (5 bases). The V end lost 7 bases, the J end lost 2 bases, and 12 bases lay between the germline ends. Germline values: CDR1 LNHDA, CDR2 SQIVND (reference sequence). This CDR3 region has 14 residues. Here the CDR3 reads CASKSGGGNQPQHF. CDR3 sequence (DNA): TGTGCCAGTAAAAGCGGGGGAGGCAATCAGCCCCAGCATTTT.

This clonotype has more than one count but fewer than ten. The CDR3 loop reads CASSLREGRYNEQFF. The DNA of the CDR3 is TGTGCCAGCAGCCTACGGGAGGGCCGCTACAATGAGCAGTTCTTC. This chain joins TRBV7-9 and TRBJ2-1; 8 positions agree with TRBD2. The junction had 6 bases not matched to a gene; V was cut back by 5 bases and J by 3 bases. Germline V gives CDR1 SEHNR, CDR2 FQNEAQ (reference sequence). The CDR3 runs to 15 residues. Filled out from reference TRBV7-9 and TRBJ2-1, the complete variable domain reads DTGVSQNPRHKITKRGQNVTFRCDPISEHNRLYWYRQTLGQGPEFLTYFQNEAQLEKSRLLSDRFSAERPKGSFSTLEIQRTEQGDSAMYLCASSLREGRYNEQFFGPGTRLTVL.

About this clonotype itself: A much bigger clone sits one base away, suggesting this may be a read error. The V call is TRBV2, the J call TRBJ2-1, with TRBD1 as a possible D gene (5 bases). The CDR3 consists of 15 residues. Germline lookup yields CDR1 SNHLY and CDR2 FYNNEI. In DNA, the CDR3 is TGTGCCAGCACTGAACGATTAGGGGTCTACAATGAGCAGTTCTTC. Protein product: CASTERLGVYNEQFF.

About this clonotype itself: This could be a read error, since a much larger clone is one nucleotide away. This rearrangement joins TRBV6-1 to TRBJ2-1, with TRBD2 as a possible D gene (6 bases). V dropped 8 bases and J dropped 4 bases, with 18 bases sitting between them. Germline lookup yields CDR1 MNHNS and CDR2 SASEGT. The CDR3 loop spans 15 amino acids. The CDR3, as DNA: TGTGCCAGCGTACGCGGGGCTGTGGGGTACAATGAGCAGTTCTTC. Its protein product is CASVRGAVGYNEQFF.

This clonotype was found many times. The rearrangement uses TRBV29-1 and TRBJ1-1, with D possibly matching TRBD1 (6 bases). Germline values: CDR1 SQVTM, CDR2 ANQGSEA. CDR3 size: 15 residues. V lost 5 bases and J lost 5, with 21 bases in between. CDR3: CSVHAGHHRETEAFF. Written as DNA, the CDR3 is TGCAGCGTTCATGCGGGACACCACCGTGAGACTGAAGCTTTCTTT. Looking up the rest from reference TRBV29-1 and TRBJ1-1 gives the full variable domain: SAVISQKPSRDICQRGTSLTIQCQVDSQVTMMFWYRQQPGQSLTLIATANQGSEATYESGFVIDKFPISRPNLTFSTLTVSNMSPEDSSIYLCSVHAGHHRETEAFFGQGTRLTVV.

Points on this clonotype: A much larger clone differs from this one at a single base, so this may be a read error. V gene TRBV28 combines with J gene TRBJ2-7, with unresolved D. Germline V CDR1 and CDR2: MDHEN, SYDVKM. This CDR3 comprises 14 residues. Here the CDR3 DNA reads TGTGCCATCAGTCCCAGACTCAGCTCCTACGAGCAGTACTTC. This sequence encodes CAISPRLSSYEQYF.

This clonotype came up many times. The rearrangement uses TRBV28 and TRBJ2-5, with 8 bases matching TRBD1. This CDR3 has 15 residues. The trim removed 7 bases at V and 1 base at J, leaving 8 bases unmatched. Germline V gene sequence: CDR1 MDHEN, CDR2 SYDVKM. CDR3 region: CASNRPGTGQETQYF. The CDR3 nucleotides read TGTGCCAGCAACCGACCCGGGACAGGCCAAGAGACCCAGTACTTC.